This T cell receptor beta chain was identified in a study of blood T cell repertoires in COVID-19 (dated by TCRdb to 2018 to 2021). Regarding the complete study: Samples covering the acute and convalescent phases of COVID-19 were provided by collaborators in the United States, Italy and Spain. The material from the prospective study consisted of cDNA or gDNA derived from T cells, B-cell-depleted T cells, or PBMCs. Deeply sampled blood TCRbeta repertoires from subjects exposed to, actively infected with, or recovered from COVID-19 were included in the dataset. The repertoires were released in a freely available public database meant as a resource for research on the immune response to SARS-CoV-2. Samples came from the ongoing ImmuneRACE study (first 160 participants) plus 1,254 subjects from 6 global collaborators. A de-identified subject ID, COVID-19 status, age in years and sex were almost always included in the sample metadata. Where HLA class I and class II types were available, the types were taken from metadata supplied by the sample provider, not from assay-based typing.

The investigation overall reported the following: Clinical and demographic metadata were provided uncurated, with the amount varying by source and participant.

About this clone: The antigen it binds to is not known. There are no base qualities to consult, and no much larger clone falls within one base.

TCRbeta CDR3 regions were amplified from genomic DNA by means of the immunoSEQ Assay, a bias-controlled multiplex PCR. From the authors' description of their analysis: The number of nucleated cells in each sample was estimated from the amplification of reference gene primers within the assay. To quantify the absolute abundance of each unique TCRbeta CDR3 rearrangement, sequence reads were collapsed and filtered. For each sample, productive Simpson clonality was calculated by taking the square root of Simpson's diversity index across productive rearrangements. In TCRdb, the immuneACCESS table is reduced to in-frame sequences with V and J assigned. These tables do not hold every clone; where another copy was compared, an unresolved V gene accounts for under half, and the others remain unexplained. The V and J calls and clone size were taken over from that table, and D and trimming were inferred from the DNA. The sample profile shows 140,000 or so clones; around 82% of them were found once. The ten largest account for 7.5% to 8.5% of the sample.

The collaborating institutions used their own protocols to collect whole blood in K2EDTA tubes. For TCRbeta analysis, collaborators shipped samples in one of three forms: frozen whole blood, isolated PBMCs, or DNA extracted from either of those sample types. From its cysteine to its phenylalanine, the CDR3 spans 14 amino acids. This entry keeps only the CDR3 DNA: 42 bases, framed from base 1. V is cut by 0 bases and J by 8 bases, and the space between the germline ends is 12 bases. The germline V gene specifies SGHRS as CDR1 and YFSETQ as CDR2. The receptor was isolated from a human donor in a cohort sampled during active COVID-19. Here the chain combines TRBV5-1 and TRBJ2-1; the D region possibly corresponds to TRBD2 (5 bases align). Material: peripheral blood. The nucleotide sequence is given as TGCGCCAGCAGCTTGGACTCCCCGAGGGATGAGCAGTTCTTC. The encoded protein is CASSLDSPRDEQFF. Here the CDR3 is joined to the reference TRBV5-1 and TRBJ2-1 genes, and the full variable domain is: KAGVTQTPRYLIKTRGQQVTLSCSPISGHRSVSWYQQTPGQGLQFLFEYFSETQRNKGNFPGRFSGRQFSNSRSEMNVSTLELGDSALYLCASSLDSPRDEQFFGPGTRLTVL.